The sequence of this TCR beta chain was determined in a study of identical twins. CDR1 is WSHSY, CDR2 SAAADI, per germline. The CDR3 is 13 amino acids. Losses at the gene ends were 5 bases for V and 7 bases for J; bases not matched to a gene: 5. MiXCR was run by TCRdb on the 5' RACE reads, yielding one entry per CDR3 protein. In the table there are over 500,000 distinct CDR3 sequences, 22% of which are singletons. This same sample was also taken into another study, of T cells expressing NK-cell markers.

The rearrangement uses TRBV10-2 and TRBJ2-1; 7 nucleotides align to TRBD1. This sequence originates from a young woman in good health. Sequencing was performed on CD4+ T cells sorted from blood. CDR3 protein: CASSSQQGNEQFF. DNA of the CDR3: TGCGCCAGCAGTTCCCAACAGGGGAATGAGCAGTTCTTC.